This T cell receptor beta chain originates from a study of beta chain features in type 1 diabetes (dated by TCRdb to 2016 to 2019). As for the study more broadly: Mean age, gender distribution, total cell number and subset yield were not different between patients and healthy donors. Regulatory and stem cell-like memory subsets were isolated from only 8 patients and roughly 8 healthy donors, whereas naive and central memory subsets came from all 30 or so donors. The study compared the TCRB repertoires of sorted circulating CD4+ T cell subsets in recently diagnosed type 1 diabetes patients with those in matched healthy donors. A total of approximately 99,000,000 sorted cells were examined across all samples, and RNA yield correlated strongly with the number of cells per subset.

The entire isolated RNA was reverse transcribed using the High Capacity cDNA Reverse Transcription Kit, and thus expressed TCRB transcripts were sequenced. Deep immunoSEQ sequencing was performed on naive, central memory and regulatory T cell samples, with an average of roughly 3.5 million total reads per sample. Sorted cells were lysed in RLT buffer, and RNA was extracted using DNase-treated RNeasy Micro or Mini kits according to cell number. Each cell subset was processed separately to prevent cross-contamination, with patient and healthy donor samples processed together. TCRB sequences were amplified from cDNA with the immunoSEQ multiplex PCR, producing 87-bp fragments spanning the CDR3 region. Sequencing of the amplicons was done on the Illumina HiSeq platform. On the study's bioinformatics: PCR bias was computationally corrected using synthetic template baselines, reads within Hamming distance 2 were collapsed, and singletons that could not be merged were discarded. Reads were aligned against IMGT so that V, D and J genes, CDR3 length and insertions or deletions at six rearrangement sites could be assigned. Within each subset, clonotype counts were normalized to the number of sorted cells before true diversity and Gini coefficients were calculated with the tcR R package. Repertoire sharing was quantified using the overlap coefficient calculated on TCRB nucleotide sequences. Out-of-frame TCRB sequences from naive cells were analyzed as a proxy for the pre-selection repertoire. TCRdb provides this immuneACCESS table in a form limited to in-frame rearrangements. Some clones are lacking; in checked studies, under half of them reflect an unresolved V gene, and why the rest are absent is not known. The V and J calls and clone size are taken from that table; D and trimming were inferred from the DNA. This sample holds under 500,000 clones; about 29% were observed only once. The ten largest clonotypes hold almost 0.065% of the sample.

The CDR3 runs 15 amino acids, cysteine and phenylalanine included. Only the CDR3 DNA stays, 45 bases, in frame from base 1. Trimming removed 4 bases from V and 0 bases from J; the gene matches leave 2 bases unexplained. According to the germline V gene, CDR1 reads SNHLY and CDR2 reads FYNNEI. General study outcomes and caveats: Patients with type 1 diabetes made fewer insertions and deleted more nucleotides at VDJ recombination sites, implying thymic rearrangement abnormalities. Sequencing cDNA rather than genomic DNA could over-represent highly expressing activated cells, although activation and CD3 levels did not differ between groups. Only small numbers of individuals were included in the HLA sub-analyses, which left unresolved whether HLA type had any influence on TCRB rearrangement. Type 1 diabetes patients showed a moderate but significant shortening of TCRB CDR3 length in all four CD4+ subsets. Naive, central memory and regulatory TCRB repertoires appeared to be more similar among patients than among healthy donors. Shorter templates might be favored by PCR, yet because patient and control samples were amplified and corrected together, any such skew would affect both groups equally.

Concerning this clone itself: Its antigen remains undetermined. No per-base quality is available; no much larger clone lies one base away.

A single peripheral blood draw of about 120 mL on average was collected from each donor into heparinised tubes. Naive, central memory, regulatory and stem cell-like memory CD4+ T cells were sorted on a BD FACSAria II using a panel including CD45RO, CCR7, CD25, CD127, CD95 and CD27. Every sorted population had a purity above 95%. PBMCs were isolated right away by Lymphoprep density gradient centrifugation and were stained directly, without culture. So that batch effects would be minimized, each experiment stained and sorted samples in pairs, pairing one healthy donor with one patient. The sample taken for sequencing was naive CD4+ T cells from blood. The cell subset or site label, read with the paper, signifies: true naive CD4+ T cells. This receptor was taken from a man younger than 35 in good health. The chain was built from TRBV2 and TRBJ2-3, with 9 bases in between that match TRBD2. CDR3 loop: CASSGTSGSTDTQYF. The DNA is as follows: TGTGCCAGCAGTGGAACTAGCGGGAGCACAGATACGCAGTATTTT.